Included here is one T cell receptor (beta chain) sequence, with context. TCRdb derives one entry per CDR3 protein from the 5' RACE reads, leaving out DNA. This sample contains some 110,000 distinct CDR3 sequences. The CDR3 has 13 amino acids. The sample belongs to a study of T cells expressing NK-cell markers. The TCR sequence derives from a woman aged 18 to 69 in good health. The chain recombines TRBV12-3 or TRBV12-4 with TRBJ2-1; TCRdb picks TRBD2, but there is no DNA to check that call. Sequenced material: blood T cells: a sorted CD56 or NKG2C T cell subset, CD4+ or CD8+ T cells, or bulk PBMC T cells (not recorded which). CDR3 region: CASSPMRVNEQFF.